This TCR beta chain was recorded in a study of T cell changes during pregnancy in multiple sclerosis. This CDR3 is built from 17 residues. Trimming took off 7 bases at V and 3 bases at J, with 21 bases between the two ends. Germline CDR1 is MNHEY and CDR2 is SMNVEV (reference sequence). TCRdb's table, derived via immunoSEQ multiplex PCR, lists solely in-frame clones and lacks some. In the table there are 25,000 to 30,000 clones, around nine tenths of which are singletons. J is TRBJ2-2 and V is TRBV27, with a possible D match to TRBD2 (6 bases). The receptor comes from a female donor with multiple sclerosis, enrolled in a pregnancy study. Sequenced material: CD4+ T cells from peripheral blood mononuclear cells, taken in the first trimester of pregnancy. DNA of the CDR3: TGTGCCAGCAAACTCCGCGGGACCGTAAGCCACACCGGGGAGCTGTTTTTT. Amino acid sequence: CASKLRGTVSHTGELFF.